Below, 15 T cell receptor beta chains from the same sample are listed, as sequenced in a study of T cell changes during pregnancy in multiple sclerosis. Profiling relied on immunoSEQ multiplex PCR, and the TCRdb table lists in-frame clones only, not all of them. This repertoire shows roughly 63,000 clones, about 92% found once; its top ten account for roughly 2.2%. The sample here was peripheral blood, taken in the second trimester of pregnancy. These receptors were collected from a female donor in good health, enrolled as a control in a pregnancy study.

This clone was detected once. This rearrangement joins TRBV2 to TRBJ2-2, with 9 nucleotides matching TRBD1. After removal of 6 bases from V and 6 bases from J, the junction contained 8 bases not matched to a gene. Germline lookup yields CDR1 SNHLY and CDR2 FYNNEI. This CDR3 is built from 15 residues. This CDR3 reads CASRPGTGLSGELFF. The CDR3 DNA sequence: TGTGCCAGCAGACCCGGGACAGGGCTTTCCGGGGAGCTGTTTTTT.

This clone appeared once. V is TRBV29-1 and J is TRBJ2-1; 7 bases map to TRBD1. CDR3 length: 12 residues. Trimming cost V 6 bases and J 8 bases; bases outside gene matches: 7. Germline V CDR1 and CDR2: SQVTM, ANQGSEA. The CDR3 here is CSVPQGSDEQFF. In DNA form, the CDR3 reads TGCAGCGTCCCACAGGGGTCCGATGAGCAGTTCTTC.

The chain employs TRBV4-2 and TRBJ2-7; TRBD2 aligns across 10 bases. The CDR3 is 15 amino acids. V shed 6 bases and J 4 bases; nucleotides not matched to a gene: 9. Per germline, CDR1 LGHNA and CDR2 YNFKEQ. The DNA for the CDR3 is TGTGCCAGCAGTCGGAGTGGGACTAGCGAATACGAGCAGTACTTC. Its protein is CASSRSGTSEYEQYF.

In nucleotides, the CDR3 is TGCGCCAGCAGTGAAGGGGGGGCTAGCGTGCAGTACTTC. Its translation is CASSEGGASVQYF. V gene TRBV10-1 combines with J gene TRBJ2-7; TRBD2 might be the D (7 bases). The CDR3 has 13 residues. Germline loops: CDR1 WNHNN, CDR2 SYGVQD (reference sequence). V was shortened by 3 bases and J by 9 bases, with 15 bases between the two germline ends.

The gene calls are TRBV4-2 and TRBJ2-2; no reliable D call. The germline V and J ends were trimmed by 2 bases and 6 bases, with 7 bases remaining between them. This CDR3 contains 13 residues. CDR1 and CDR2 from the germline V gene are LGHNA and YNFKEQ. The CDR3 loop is CASSQPLPGELFF. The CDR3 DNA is TGTGCCAGCAGCCAACCCCTCCCCGGGGAGCTGTTTTTT.

CDR3 in amino acids: CASSSREDQPQHF. The CDR3 nucleotides read TGTGCCAGCAGCTCCAGGGAGGATCAGCCCCAGCATTTT. This chain connects TRBV7-2 to TRBJ1-5; a possible D gene is TRBD1 (5 bases). Trimming shortened V by 4 bases and J by 5 bases, and 9 bases separated the two germline ends. The germline V gene has CDR1 SGHTA and CDR2 FQGNSA. This CDR3 comprises 13 residues. Together with reference TRBV7-2 and TRBJ1-5, the CDR3 gives the full variable domain: GAGVSQSPSNKVTEKGKDVELRCDPISGHTALYWYRQSLGQGLEFLIYFQGNSAPDKSGLPSDRFSAERTGGSVSTLTIQRTQQEDSAVYLCASSSREDQPQHFGDGTRLSIL.

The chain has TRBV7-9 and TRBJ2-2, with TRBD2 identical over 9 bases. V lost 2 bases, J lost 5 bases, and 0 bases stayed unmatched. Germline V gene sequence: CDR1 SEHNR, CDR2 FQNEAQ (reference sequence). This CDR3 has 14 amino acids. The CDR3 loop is CASSLSGGTGELFF. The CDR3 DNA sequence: TGTGCCAGCAGCTTAAGCGGGGGGACCGGGGAGCTGTTTTTT.

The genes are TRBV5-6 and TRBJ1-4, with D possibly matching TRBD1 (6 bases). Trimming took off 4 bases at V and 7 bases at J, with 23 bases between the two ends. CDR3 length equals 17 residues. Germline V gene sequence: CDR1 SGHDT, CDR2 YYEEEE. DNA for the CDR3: TGTGCCAGCAGCCTTGCCCGCGACAGGACGAAGGGTGAAAAACTGTTTTTT. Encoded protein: CASSLARDRTKGEKLFF.

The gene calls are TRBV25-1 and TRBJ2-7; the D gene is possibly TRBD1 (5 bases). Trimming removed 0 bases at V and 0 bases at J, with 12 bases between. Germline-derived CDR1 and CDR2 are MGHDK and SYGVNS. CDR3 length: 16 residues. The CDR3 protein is CASSEYQGESSYEQYF. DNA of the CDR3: TGTGCCAGCAGTGAATATCAGGGTGAAAGCTCCTACGAGCAGTACTTC.

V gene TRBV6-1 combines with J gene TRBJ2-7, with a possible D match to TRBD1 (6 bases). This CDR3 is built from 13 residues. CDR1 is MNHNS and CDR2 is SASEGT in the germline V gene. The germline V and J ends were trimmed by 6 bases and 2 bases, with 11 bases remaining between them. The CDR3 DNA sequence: TGTGCCAGCAGACAGGGCCGTGCCTACGAGCAGTACTTC. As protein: CASRQGRAYEQYF.

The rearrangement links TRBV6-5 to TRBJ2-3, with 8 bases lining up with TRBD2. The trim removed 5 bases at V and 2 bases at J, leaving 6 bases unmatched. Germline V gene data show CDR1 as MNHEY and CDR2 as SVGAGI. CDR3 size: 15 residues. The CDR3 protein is CASSRGGRDTDTQYF. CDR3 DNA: TGTGCCAGCAGTCGGGGGGGGCGCGACACAGATACGCAGTATTTT.

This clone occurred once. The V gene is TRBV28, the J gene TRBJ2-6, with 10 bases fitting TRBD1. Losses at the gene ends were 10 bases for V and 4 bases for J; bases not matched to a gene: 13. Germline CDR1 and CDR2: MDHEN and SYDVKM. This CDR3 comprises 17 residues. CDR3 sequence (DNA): TGTGCCACTCTAGGAGACAGGGGGCGGACCGGGGCCAACGTCCTGACTTTC. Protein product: CATLGDRGRTGANVLTF.

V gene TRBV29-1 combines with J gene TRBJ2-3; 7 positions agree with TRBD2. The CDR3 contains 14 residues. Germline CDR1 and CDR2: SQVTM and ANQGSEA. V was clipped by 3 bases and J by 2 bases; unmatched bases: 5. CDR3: CSVDGGEYTDTQYF. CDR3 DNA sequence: TGCAGCGTTGATGGGGGGGAGTACACAGATACGCAGTATTTT.

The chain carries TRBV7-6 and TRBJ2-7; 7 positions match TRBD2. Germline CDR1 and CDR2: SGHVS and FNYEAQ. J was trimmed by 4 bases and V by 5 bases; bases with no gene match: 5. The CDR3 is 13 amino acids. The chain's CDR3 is CASSPWGGYEQYF. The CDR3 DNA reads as TGTGCCAGCAGCCCCTGGGGGGGGTACGAGCAGTACTTC. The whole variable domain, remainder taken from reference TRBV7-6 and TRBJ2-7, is GAGVSQSPRYKVTKRGQDVALRCDPISGHVSLYWYRQALGQGPEFLTYFNYEAQQDKSGLPNDRFSAERPEGSISTLTIQRTEQRDSAMYRCASSPWGGYEQYFGPGTRLTVT.

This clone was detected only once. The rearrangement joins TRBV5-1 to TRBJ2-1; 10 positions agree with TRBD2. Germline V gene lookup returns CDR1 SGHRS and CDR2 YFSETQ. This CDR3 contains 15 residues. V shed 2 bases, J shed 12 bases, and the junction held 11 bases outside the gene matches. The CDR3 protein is CASSFGLAGVLSQFF. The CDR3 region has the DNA TGCGCCAGCAGCTTCGGTCTAGCGGGAGTGTTGTCGCAGTTCTTC.